This TCR beta chain was sequenced during a study of T cells in localized non-small cell lung cancer. Broader study findings: Among the tissues sampled, uninvolved adjacent lung had the highest T cell clonality, above tumor.

With regard to this clone: Its antigen is currently unknown.

V was clipped by 5 bases and J by 1 base; unmatched bases: 17. The CDR3 runs to 19 residues. Germline values: CDR1 MNHEY, CDR2 SMNVEV (reference sequence). Assay: immunoSEQ multiplex PCR; the TCRdb copy retains only in-frame clones and omits some. In the table there are 30,000 to 35,000 clones, less than 90% of which are singletons. The source material was peripheral blood, sampled before any cancer treatment. The clonotype comes from a female donor older than 55 with stage I lung adenocarcinoma. The chain carries TRBV27 and TRBJ1-2, with 9 bases that match TRBD1. The CDR3 DNA reads TGTGCCAGCAGTCCACTCTGGGAATATGGGACAGGGAGTAACTATGGCTACACCTTC. It codes for CASSPLWEYGTGSNYGYTF.